One and the same sample provided the 22 T cell receptor beta chains below, sequenced in a study of T cell responses to AZD1222 COVID-19 vaccine. Data came from immunoSEQ multiplex PCR; TCRdb stores just in-frame clones and leaves some out. This sample has approximately 42,000 clones, with about 91% found just once. The sample in question was peripheral blood, obtained 28 days after the second AZD1222 dose. Receptors were obtained from an adult who received the AZD1222 COVID-19 vaccine.

The J gene is TRBJ2-2, the V gene TRBV7-2; D is possibly TRBD1 or TRBD2 (5 bases each). This CDR3 comprises 16 residues. V gave up 1 base and J gave up 4 bases, with 13 bases separating them. Germline V lookup: CDR1 SGHTA, CDR2 FQGNSA. The DNA of the CDR3 is TGTGCCAGCAGCTTAGTATGGGGGAGTATCACCGGGGAGCTGTTTTTT. Translated, it gives CASSLVWGSITGELFF.

The rearrangement uses TRBV18 and TRBJ2-7; D may correspond to TRBD1 or TRBD2 (5 bases each). Deletions cut 5 bases from V and 6 bases from J, with 11 bases between. This CDR3 is 12 amino acids long. Germline CDR1 reads KGHSH; CDR2 reads LQKENI. The CDR3: CASSERGGEQYF. Written as DNA, the CDR3 is TGTGCCAGCTCAGAGAGGGGTGGCGAGCAGTACTTC. The variable domain in full, completed from reference TRBV18 and TRBJ2-7, reads NAGVMQNPRHLVRRRGQEARLRCSPMKGHSHVYWYRQLPEEGLKFMVYLQKENIIDESGMPKERFSAEFPKEGPSILRIQQVVRGDSAAYFCASSERGGEQYFGPGTRLTVT.

The gene calls are TRBV19 and TRBJ1-2; TRBD1 is a possible D gene (6 bases). Germline V gene sequence: CDR1 LNHDA, CDR2 SQIVND (reference sequence). The CDR3 is 14 amino acids. V was clipped by 5 bases and J by 5 bases, with 15 bases between them. CDR3 in DNA: TGTGCCAGTAGTCAAGACAGGAACTTATATGGCTACACCTTC. This encodes CASSQDRNLYGYTF.

This clone has just a few counts. The chain is built from TRBV5-1 and TRBJ2-1; tentative D call: TRBD1 (6 bases). The V and J ends lost 4 bases and 6 bases respectively, with 20 bases between them. The CDR3 spans 16 residues. CDR1 and CDR2 (germline): SGHRS, YFSETQ. The DNA of the CDR3 is TGCGCCAGCAGCCCCCGAATTCAGGGGTTCGGCAATGAGCAGTTCTTC. Translating it yields CASSPRIQGFGNEQFF.

CDR3 protein: CASSLTPGQGARTDTQYF. The CDR3 coding sequence is TGTGCCAGCAGCCTGACTCCGGGACAGGGGGCTCGGACAGATACGCAGTATTTT. The rearrangement uses TRBV7-3 and TRBJ2-3, with 12 bases that match TRBD1. The CDR3 runs 18 residues. Unmatched junction bases numbered 12, after V lost 5 bases and J lost 3 bases. CDR1 and CDR2 from the germline V gene are SGHTA and FQGTGA.

The chain uses TRBV27 and TRBJ2-5; D possibly corresponds to TRBD2 (6 bases). V lost 3 bases to trimming and J lost 5 bases, with 13 bases between them. This CDR3 comprises 14 residues. CDR1 is MNHEY, CDR2 SMNVEV, per germline (reference sequence). The CDR3, as DNA: TGTGCCAGCAGTTTCTCCGGACTATTGGAGACCCAGTACTTC. It encodes CASSFSGLLETQYF.

The table lists this clone with a count of one. V gene TRBV30 combines with J gene TRBJ1-2, with TRBD1 matching over 7 bases. This CDR3 has 11 amino acids. Germline loops: CDR1 GTSNPN, CDR2 SVGIG (reference sequence). The J segment lost 13 bases and the V segment lost 3 bases, leaving 8 bases of the junction unmatched. The CDR3 bases are TGTGCCTGGAGCGTACAGGGGCCCCCCACCTTC. This codes for CAWSVQGPPTF.

This clone qualifies as large. This chain connects TRBV7-9 to TRBJ2-3; D remains unclear. The CDR3 runs to 14 residues. Germline V lookup: CDR1 SEHNR, CDR2 FQNEAQ (reference sequence). V was shortened by 2 bases and J by 2 bases, with 8 bases between the two germline ends. The CDR3 here is CASSLITTTDTQYF. The CDR3 nucleotides read TGTGCCAGCAGCTTAATAACCACCACAGATACGCAGTATTTT.

A single count supports this clone. The genes are TRBV10-3 and TRBJ2-1; D gene uncertain. The CDR3 sequence is 12 residues long. Germline CDR1 and CDR2: ENHRY and SYGVKD. V was clipped by 6 bases and J by 7 bases, with 10 bases between them. CDR3 in amino acids: CAIRTVENEQFF. In nucleotides, the CDR3 is TGTGCCATCAGGACCGTAGAAAATGAGCAGTTCTTC.

This chain joins TRBV27 and TRBJ1-2, with a possible D match to TRBD1 (6 bases). CDR1 and CDR2 (germline): MNHEY, SMNVEV (reference sequence). The length of the CDR3 is 13 residues. V was pared by 5 bases and J by 6 bases, with 13 bases between. The CDR3 reads CASSQGWKNGYTF. Written as DNA, the CDR3 is TGTGCCAGCAGTCAGGGGTGGAAAAATGGCTACACCTTC.

This chain joins TRBV7-9 and TRBJ2-7; TRBD1 is a possible D gene (5 bases). The germline V and J ends were trimmed by 4 bases and 4 bases, with 14 bases remaining between them. CDR3 size: 14 residues. Germline V gives CDR1 SEHNR, CDR2 FQNEAQ (reference sequence). CDR3 in amino acids: CASSSGSGSYEQYF. DNA of the CDR3: TGTGCCAGCAGCTCAGGGTCAGGTTCATACGAGCAGTACTTC.

V usage is TRBV5-5 and J usage is TRBJ1-4; no clear D. V lost 4 bases and J 5 bases, leaving 3 bases between the germline ends. There are 11 residues in the CDR3. Germline CDR1 is SGHKS and CDR2 is YYEKEE (reference sequence). The CDR3 protein is CASSPNEKLFF. CDR3 nucleotide sequence: TGTGCCAGCAGCCCCAATGAAAAACTGTTTTTT.

The rearrangement uses TRBV7-9 and TRBJ2-7, with 10 bases that match TRBD1. Germline V gene data show CDR1 as SEHNR and CDR2 as FQNEAQ (reference sequence). V shed 5 bases, J shed 3 bases, and the junction held 7 bases outside the gene matches. The CDR3 covers 15 residues. CDR3 sequence: CASSPDGQGGYEQYF. Here the CDR3 DNA reads TGTGCCAGCAGCCCCGACGGACAGGGGGGCTACGAGCAGTACTTC.

The V call is TRBV6-5, the J call TRBJ2-7; D remains ambiguous. This CDR3 has 15 amino acids. The ends were cut back, 0 bases at V and 4 bases at J, with 13 bases in the middle. CDR1 is MNHEY and CDR2 is SVGAGI in the germline V gene. CDR3 region: CASSYSVRAHYEQYF. CDR3 DNA: TGTGCCAGCAGTTACTCCGTACGGGCACATTACGAGCAGTACTTC.

The rearrangement joins TRBV27 to TRBJ2-3; D not certain. CDR1 MNHEY and CDR2 SMNVEV come from the germline V gene (reference sequence). Trimming pared 6 bases from V and 0 bases from J, leaving 7 bases between. The CDR3 totals 13 residues. The CDR3 DNA reads as TGTGCCAGCAGGTTCTTAAGCACAGATACGCAGTATTTT. This translates into CASRFLSTDTQYF.

The CDR3 sequence: CASSLAGSGGPSGELFF. CDR3 DNA: TGTGCCAGCAGCTTAGCAGGATCGGGGGGGCCTTCCGGGGAGCTGTTTTTT. The chain carries TRBV7-2 and TRBJ2-2; 8 bases line up with TRBD2. Germline V lookup: CDR1 SGHTA, CDR2 FQGNSA. There are 17 residues in the CDR3. V shed 0 bases and J 6 bases; nucleotides not matched to a gene: 9.

J is TRBJ1-1 and V is TRBV19; tentative D call: TRBD1 (6 bases). The V end lost 6 bases, the J end lost 7 bases, and 18 bases lay between the germline ends. This CDR3 spans 14 amino acids. CDR1 and CDR2 (germline): LNHDA, SQIVND (reference sequence). As DNA, the CDR3 is TGTGCCAGTAGCGACGGACAGACTTGGAGTGAAGCTTTCTTT. Amino acids: CASSDGQTWSEAFF.

This chain links TRBV7-8 with TRBJ1-2; 10 nucleotides align to TRBD1. The V and J ends lost 7 bases and 6 bases, in that order; junction bases with no gene match: 5. The CDR3 contains 13 residues. The germline CDR1 and CDR2 sequences are SGHVS and FQNEAQ. The CDR3 DNA sequence: TGTGCCAGCACCCGGACAGGGGGACATGGCTACACCTTC. It specifies CASTRTGGHGYTF. Full variable domain (outside the CDR3, taken from reference TRBV7-8 and TRBJ1-2): GAGVSQSPRYKVAKRGQDVALRCDPISGHVSLFWYQQALGQGPEFLTYFQNEAQLDKSGLPSDRFFAERPEGSVSTLKIQRTQQEDSAVYLCASTRTGGHGYTFGSGTRLTVV.

The chain links TRBV19 to TRBJ2-1; weak D call: TRBD2 (6 bases). V gave up 3 bases and J gave up 5 bases, with 14 bases separating them. The CDR3 is 15 residues long. CDR1 and CDR2 from the germline V gene are LNHDA and SQIVND (reference sequence). This chain's CDR3 is CASSMTGVSNNEQFF. CDR3 coding DNA: TGTGCCAGTAGTATGACGGGAGTGTCGAACAATGAGCAGTTCTTC.

This clone was seen once. The V call is TRBV25-1, the J call TRBJ1-2, with unresolved D. The germline V gene encodes CDR1 MGHDK and CDR2 SYGVNS. Trimming removed 4 bases at V and 0 bases at J, with 12 bases between. There are 15 residues in the CDR3. CDR3: CASSGGITPNYGYTF. For the CDR3, the DNA is TGTGCCAGCAGTGGCGGGATTACCCCTAACTATGGCTACACCTTC.

The chain couples TRBV28 to TRBJ2-4; D may correspond to TRBD1 or TRBD2 (5 bases each). Germline V gene lookup returns CDR1 MDHEN and CDR2 SYDVKM. The CDR3 has 17 amino acids. Trimming removed 3 bases from V and 1 base from J, with 16 bases in between. CDR3: CASSFFQGPGAKNIQYF. The CDR3 DNA sequence: TGTGCCAGCAGTTTCTTTCAGGGACCGGGGGCCAAAAACATTCAGTACTTC.

This clone was seen only a few times. This rearrangement joins TRBV5-1 to TRBJ2-7; D call uncertain. There are 11 residues in the CDR3. V lost 3 bases to trimming and J lost 2 bases, with 3 bases between them. Germline V gene sequence: CDR1 SGHRS, CDR2 YFSETQ. CDR3 bases: TGCGCCAGCAGCTCGGCCTACGAGCAGTACTTC. Amino acid sequence: CASSSAYEQYF.